This T cell receptor beta chain is drawn from a study of blood T cell repertoires in COVID-19. CDR3 length equals 15 residues. Germline CDR1 is SGDLS and CDR2 is YYNGEE. V lost 4 bases, J lost 4 bases, and 15 bases lay in between. Generated by immunoSEQ multiplex PCR, the TCRdb table keeps only in-frame clones and is missing some. Of tens of thousands of clones in the sample, 70% to 90% were seen once. J is TRBJ2-1 and V is TRBV9, with D possibly being TRBD2 (5 bases). Sequenced: peripheral blood. The clonotype was recovered from an older man with active COVID-19. The CDR3 DNA follows: TGTGCCAGCAGCCAAAGCGGAGCAGTATACAATGAGCAGTTCTTC. Its protein is CASSQSGAVYNEQFF.